Below are 4 T cell receptor beta chains sequenced from a single sample in a study of Ad26.COV2.S vaccination and SARS-CoV-2 variants. Treatment of the sample: 19 received Ad26.COV2.S at low or high dose, single or two shots; roughly five received placebo; per-sample allocation not given. Sampling took place 63 days after the first vaccine or placebo injection. The method was immunoSEQ multiplex PCR; TCRdb's version includes in-frame clones alone and lacks a portion of them. The sample yields hundreds of thousands of clones, more than 80% seen once. Specimen: peripheral blood, collected in a trial of Ad26.COV2.S vaccine versus placebo. The receptors shown here come from a person aged 18 to 59 who received the Ad26.COV2.S COVID-19 vaccine or a placebo.

The J gene is TRBJ2-7, the V gene TRBV7-2, with 11 bases lining up with TRBD2. Trimming took 0 bases from V and 2 from J; bases not matched to a gene: 9. The CDR3 covers 18 residues. Germline assignment: CDR1 SGHTA and CDR2 FQGNSA. Here the CDR3 reads CASSLAVSGRVLPYEQYF. The CDR3 nucleotides read TGTGCCAGCAGCTTAGCGGTTAGCGGGAGGGTACTCCCCTACGAGCAGTACTTC. Complete variable domain (other parts from reference TRBV7-2 and TRBJ2-7): GAGVSQSPSNKVTEKGKDVELRCDPISGHTALYWYRQSLGQGLEFLIYFQGNSAPDKSGLPSDRFSAERTGGSVSTLTIQRTQQEDSAVYLCASSLAVSGRVLPYEQYFGPGTRLTVT.

The chain joins TRBV4-3 to TRBJ1-1; 11 bases are a match to TRBD1. This CDR3 has 15 amino acids. V lost 4 bases and J lost 5; bases outside the gene matches: 6. The germline V gene has CDR1 LGHNA and CDR2 YSLEER. In nucleotides, the CDR3 is TGCGCCAGCAGCCCGGACAGGGGGCTGCGGACTGAAGCTTTCTTT. This gives the protein CASSPDRGLRTEAFF.

This chain uses TRBV6-5 with TRBJ2-6, with a possible D match to TRBD2 (7 bases). The CDR3 loop spans 14 amino acids. Trimming shortened V by 11 bases and J by 12 bases, and 23 bases separated the two germline ends. Germline V lookup: CDR1 MNHEY, CDR2 SVGAGI. In DNA, the CDR3 is TGTGCCGTTAGACAGTTGGGGGGGCCCCCCGTCCTGACTTTC. Translating gives CAVRQLGGPPVLTF.

V and J are TRBV7-2 and TRBJ1-5; the D is unclear. Trimming shortened V by 1 base and J by 4 bases, and 8 bases separated the two germline ends. The CDR3 runs 14 residues. Germline V CDR1 and CDR2: SGHTA, FQGNSA. DNA for the CDR3: TGTGCCAGCAGCTTAGTTTCAGTTAATCAGCCCCAGCATTTT. Protein: CASSLVSVNQPQHF.